The source of this T cell receptor beta chain is a study of radiation and T cells in renal cell carcinoma. General observations from the study: Baseline intratumoral clonotype presence is unknown without pretreatment biopsies.

Measured with immunoSEQ multiplex PCR; TCRdb has only the in-frame clones, and not every one. This sample has tens of thousands of clones, with roughly 80% found just once. Time point defined: blood 2 weeks post-SBRT. Treatment given: 15 Gy SBRT to primary tumor, nephrectomy 4 weeks later. Serial blood draws occurred at baseline and 2 and 4 weeks post-SBRT. A word on this clone: The antigen is undetermined.

This clonotype was obtained from a man between 60 and 75 years old with renal cell carcinoma. The input for sequencing was blood, taken from a patient whose treatment included radiotherapy and nephrectomy.

The CDR3 here is CASSEGQAQTTQYF. CDR3 nucleotide sequence: TGCGCCAGCAGCGAAGGACAGGCGCAAACTACGCAGTATTTT. The chain recombines TRBV5-1 with TRBJ2-3; TRBD1 matches 7 bases. There are 14 residues in the CDR3. CDR1 SGHRS and CDR2 YFSETQ come from the germline V gene. V shed 4 bases and J 8 bases; nucleotides not matched to a gene: 10.